A selection of T cell receptor beta chains follows, all from one sample in a study of human T cells and chemical hapten exposure. MiXCR, run by TCRdb on the RACE reads, gives a single entry per CDR3 protein. This sample has 45,000 to 60,000 distinct CDR3 sequences, with under 15% found just once. Here the sequenced sample was whole blood, taken in connection with sensitization to the hapten diphenylcyclopropenone (DPC). The source of these receptors is a man aged 25-40 years with alopecia areata. Some clones in this sample may be carry-over from other donors' samples. Each CDR3 is given with its conserved first and last residue. The D gene is left open where the match is weak. A row's size may be missing; if present it is once, few, many or a size class.

J | size | V | D | DNA | CDR3
TRBJ1-2 | few | TRBV28 | NA | TGTGCCAGCAGTTCCCCCGGGTCATCTTCAGCTAACTATGGCTACACCTTC | CASSSPGSSSANYGYTF
TRBJ1-5 | many | TRBV19 | NA | TGTGCCAGTAGTATCCCTACACGGAATCAGCCCCAGCATTTT | CASSIPTRNQPQHF
TRBJ2-5 | NA | TRBV9 | NA | TGTGCCAGCAGCGTATGGGCAGGGGAAGGAGAGACCCAGTACTTC | CASSVWAGEGETQYF
TRBJ1-2 | many | TRBV10-3 | NA | TGTGCCATCAGTGATTCCAGGGGTTATGGCTACACCTTC | CAISDSRGYGYTF
TRBJ1-2 | NA | TRBV29-1 | NA | TGCAGCGTTGAAGACCCCTGGAAAGCTAACTATGGCTACACCTTC | CSVEDPWKANYGYTF
TRBJ2-1 | few | TRBV5-4 | TRBD2 | TGTGCCAGCAGCTTAGCGGGGGTGAGAAACAATGAGCAGTTCTTC | CASSLAGVRNNEQFF
TRBJ1-5 | NA | TRBV18 | TRBD1 | TGTGCCAGCTCACCACCCGACAGGGGGCCCCCTTTGACGCATTTT | CASSPPDRGPPLTHF
TRBJ1-6 | many | TRBV27 | NA | TGTGCCAGCAGTCTCGTTCCCAGCTCCTATAATTCACCCCTCCACTTT | CASSLVPSSYNSPLHF
TRBJ1-6 | many | TRBV11-2 | NA | TGTGCCAGCAGCTTAGATCCAGGGGCCAATTCACCCCTCCACTTT | CASSLDPGANSPLHF
TRBJ1-4 | many | TRBV20-1 | NA | TGCAGTGCTCGTTTGCCGGCAGGGAATGAAAAACTGTTTTTT | CSARLPAGNEKLFF
TRBJ1-2 | few | TRBV5-1 | TRBD1 | TGCGCCAGCAGCTTGGAAGGACAGGGATACTATGGCTACACCTTC | CASSLEGQGYYGYTF
TRBJ1-4 | many | TRBV29-1 | NA | TGCAGCGTCCATGAGGGAGCAACTAATGAAAAACTGTTTTTT | CSVHEGATNEKLFF
TRBJ1-1 | many | TRBV9 | NA | TGTGCCAGCAGCGTAGTCAGGGTAGAGAACACTGAAGCTTTCTTT | CASSVVRVENTEAFF
TRBJ2-7 | NA | TRBV28 | NA | TGTGCCAGCAGAGAGGACTACGAGCAGTACTTC | CASREDYEQYF
TRBJ2-2 | few | TRBV7-2 | TRBD1 | TGTGCCAGCAGCTTCCTTCGGGGGCAGGGGGCTACCGGGGAGCTGTTTTTT | CASSFLRGQGATGELFF
TRBJ2-7 | NA | TRBV24-1 | NA | TGTGCCACCAGTGATCCCCGCGCGGCCCCCTACGAGCAGTACTTC | CATSDPRAAPYEQYF
TRBJ1-6 | many | TRBV6-6 | TRBD1 | TGTGCCAGCAGTACCCGGACAGGTCGCTCCTATAATTCACCCCTCCACTTT | CASSTRTGRSYNSPLHF
TRBJ1-3 | few | TRBV5-5 | NA | TGTGCCAGCAGCTTCATGGGGGACTCTGAAAACACCATATATTTT | CASSFMGDSENTIYF
TRBJ2-1 | many | TRBV11-1 | TRBD1 | TGTGCCAGCAGCGGGGACAGGGGGCTCGTCTACAATGAGCAGTTCTTC | CASSGDRGLVYNEQFF
TRBJ2-1 | many | TRBV10-3 | TRBD1 | TGTGCCACCGCCCCCGACAGGGGGTCTTACAATGAGCAGTTCTTC | CATAPDRGSYNEQFF
TRBJ1-2 | many | TRBV24-1 | TRBD1 | TGTGCCACCAGTGACCCTGGACAGGAGAACGGCTACACCTTC | CATSDPGQENGYTF
TRBJ1-2 | few | TRBV18 | NA | TGTGCCAGCTCACCACTGATGGGGCACTCTAACTATGGCTACACCTTC | CASSPLMGHSNYGYTF
TRBJ2-4 | many | TRBV18 | TRBD1 | TGTGCCAGCTCACCCACCAGGGGGCTTGGAAACATTCAGTACTTC | CASSPTRGLGNIQYF
TRBJ1-2 | NA | TRBV12-3/TRBV12-4 | NA | TGTGCCAGCAGTCCCAAGAACAGGGCGGGGTATGGCTACACCTTC | CASSPKNRAGYGYTF
TRBJ1-6 | many | TRBV12-3/TRBV12-4 | TRBD1 | TGTGCCAGCAGTATCTCAGGGGGAGGCTCACCCCTCCACTTT | CASSISGGGSPLHF
TRBJ2-2 | many | TRBV28 | TRBD2 | TGTGCCAGCAGTTCCCGGGACTATATCATCGGGGAGCTGTTTTTT | CASSSRDYIIGELFF
TRBJ1-2 | NA | TRBV29-1 | NA | TGCAGCGTCGTACTCGGGACGGTCAACTATGGCTACACCTTC | CSVVLGTVNYGYTF
TRBJ2-1 | many | TRBV5-1 | TRBD1 | TGCGCCAGCAGCTTGGTGAGACAGGGCAGGAAGTTCTTC | CASSLVRQGRKFF
TRBJ1-5 | many | TRBV7-9 | NA | TGTGCCAGCAGCTCTGGGGGGAGGGATCAGCCCCAGCATTTT | CASSSGGRDQPQHF
TRBJ1-5 | many | TRBV4-2 | TRBD1 | TGTGCCAGCAGCCAACGACAGGGGGCTGGCGACAATCAGCCCCAGCATTTT | CASSQRQGAGDNQPQHF
TRBJ2-7 | many | TRBV4-1 | TRBD2 | TGCGCCAGCAGCGTCCTAGCGGGGGGAGCCTACGAGCAGTACTTC | CASSVLAGGAYEQYF
TRBJ1-1 | many | TRBV28 | TRBD1 | TGTGCCAGCAGTTCAGGGGGATGGAACACTGAAGCTTTCTTT | CASSSGGWNTEAFF
TRBJ1-3 | NA | TRBV10-3 | NA | TGTGCCATCAGTGAACGAGCGAACTCTGGAAACACCATATATTTT | CAISERANSGNTIYF
TRBJ2-5 | few | TRBV24-1 | NA | TGTGCCACCAGTGAGCGAGAGACCCAGTACTTC | CATSERETQYF
TRBJ2-3 | NA | TRBV14 | TRBD1 | TGTGCCAGCAGCCGTCTACAGGGGGTCGTGACAGATACGCAGTATTTT | CASSRLQGVVTDTQYF
TRBJ1-3 | NA | TRBV28 | NA | TGTGCCAGCAGTTTCGTCAACTCTGGAAACACCATATATTTT | CASSFVNSGNTIYF
TRBJ2-5 | few | TRBV11-1 | TRBD1 | TGTGCCAGCAGCTACAGGGGGCAGAGAGAGACCCAGTACTTC | CASSYRGQRETQYF
TRBJ1-5 | many | TRBV24-1 | NA | TGTGCCGCCGCCGGGTCCCCTGGGGATCAGCCCCAGCATTTT | CAAAGSPGDQPQHF
TRBJ2-3 | few | TRBV5-1 | TRBD2 | TGCGCCAGCAGCGTGGGACTAGCGGATACGCAGTATTTT | CASSVGLADTQYF
TRBJ1-5 | few | TRBV28 | NA | TGTGCCAGCAGTTTTAGGTTCTTCGGCAATCAGCCCCAGCATTTT | CASSFRFFGNQPQHF
TRBJ2-1 | many | TRBV7-9 | TRBD1 | TGTGCCAGCAGTTTACTGGCAGGGGGTATATACAATGAGCAGTTCTTC | CASSLLAGGIYNEQFF